Shown below are 29 T cell receptor beta chains from a single sample sequenced in a study of blood T cell repertoires in COVID-19. The method was immunoSEQ multiplex PCR; TCRdb's version includes in-frame clones alone and lacks a portion of them. The sample gives 350,000 to 500,000 clones, roughly 88% of which show up once; roughly 1.4% is in the top ten. Sequenced input: PBMCs or T cells enriched from blood (not recorded which). These receptors came from a woman in her late teens or twenties who had been exposed to COVID-19.

The chain recombines TRBV12-5 with TRBJ1-5; maybe TRBD1 (6 bases). V was pared by 7 bases and J by 4 bases, with 14 bases between. The CDR3 consists of 14 residues. From germline, CDR1 is LGHNT and CDR2 FRNRAP. In nucleotides, the CDR3 is TGTGCTAGTGCCGCTGAACAGGGTAATCAGCCCCAGCATTTT. This sequence encodes CASAAEQGNQPQHF.

The chain joins TRBV4-2 to TRBJ2-7; D gene unclear. CDR1 and CDR2 from the germline V gene are LGHNA and YNFKEQ. V lost 6 bases, J lost 6 bases, and 15 bases lay in between. The CDR3 sequence is 13 residues long. The CDR3 DNA is TGTGCCAGCAGAGACCTACAGAAAATCGAGCAGTACTTC. It yields the protein CASRDLQKIEQYF.

This rearrangement joins TRBV5-6 to TRBJ2-7, with 9 nucleotides matching TRBD1. Germline V CDR1 and CDR2: SGHDT, YYEEEE. V shed 5 bases, J shed 6 bases, and the junction held 6 bases outside the gene matches. This CDR3 region has 13 residues. The CDR3, as DNA: TGTGCCAGCAGGAGGGACAGGGAGGGCGAGCAGTACTTC. This translates into CASRRDREGEQYF.

The V call is TRBV28, the J call TRBJ1-5, with D possibly being TRBD1 (6 bases). The V gene lost 7 bases and the J gene lost 9 bases, with 16 bases spanning the gap. The germline gives CDR1 MDHEN, CDR2 SYDVKM. This CDR3 contains 13 residues. This chain's CDR3 is CASNSPDRLPQHF. CDR3 nucleotides: TGTGCCAGCAACTCCCCCGACAGGTTGCCCCAGCATTTT. Combining the CDR3 with reference TRBV28 and TRBJ1-5 gives the whole variable domain DVKVTQSSRYLVKRTGEKVFLECVQDMDHENMFWYRQDPGLGLRLIYFSYDVKMKEKGDIPEGYSVSREKKERFSLILESASTNQTSMYLCASNSPDRLPQHFGDGTRLSIL.

The genes are TRBV7-6 and TRBJ1-1, with D possibly matching TRBD1 (6 bases). Trimming pared 5 bases from V and 2 bases from J, leaving 15 bases between. The CDR3 covers 15 residues. Germline CDR1 is SGHVS and CDR2 is FNYEAQ. CDR3 sequence: CASSTRTGPNTEAFF. In nucleotides, the CDR3 is TGTGCCAGCAGCACCCGAACAGGGCCCAACACTGAAGCTTTCTTT.

V usage is TRBV28 and J usage is TRBJ2-1; 7 bases match TRBD1. CDR1 is MDHEN, CDR2 SYDVKM, per germline. The V and J ends lost 7 bases and 6 bases, in that order; junction bases with no gene match: 15. CDR3 length: 16 residues. The DNA of the CDR3 is TGTGCCAGCACCTACCTGGGGACAGCGGCCAGCAATGAGCAGTTCTTC. Protein: CASTYLGTAASNEQFF.

The chain links TRBV19 to TRBJ2-5, with TRBD2 matching 12 bases. The junction had 3 bases not matched to a gene; V was cut back by 3 bases and J by 4 bases. The germline V gene has CDR1 LNHDA and CDR2 SQIVND (reference sequence). CDR3 length equals 15 residues. This CDR3 reads CASSIELAGGETQYF. DNA of the CDR3: TGTGCCAGTAGTATTGAACTAGCGGGAGGAGAGACCCAGTACTTC.

The CDR3 reads CASSSYLNTEAFF. CDR3 nucleotide sequence: TGTGCCAGCAGCTCATACTTGAACACTGAAGCTTTCTTT. This chain joins TRBV12-3 or TRBV12-4 and TRBJ1-1; D uncertain. The CDR3 contains 13 residues. V was trimmed by 6 bases and J by 0 bases, leaving 8 bases between them.

V is TRBV4-3 and J is TRBJ1-1, with D perhaps matching TRBD1 (5 bases). CDR3 length: 14 residues. The germline V gene encodes CDR1 LGHNA and CDR2 YSLEER. V gave up 0 bases and J gave up 1 base, with 6 bases separating them. The CDR3 protein is CASSQEGGNTEAFF. The CDR3 bases are TGCGCCAGCAGCCAAGAGGGGGGGAACACTGAAGCTTTCTTT.

J is TRBJ2-2 and V is TRBV7-2, with D perhaps matching TRBD2 (5 bases). Between the trimmed V and J ends, which lost 5 bases and 4 bases, there was a span of 14 bases. The CDR3 sequence is 15 residues long. Germline V gene sequence: CDR1 SGHTA, CDR2 FQGNSA. The CDR3 nucleotides read TGTGCCAGCAGCCTCTGGGTGGCGGGCACCGGGGAGCTGTTTTTT. Amino acids: CASSLWVAGTGELFF.

The chain has TRBV7-9 and TRBJ2-2; maybe TRBD1 (7 bases). The CDR3 is 19 residues long. The ends were cut back, 5 bases at V and 0 bases at J, with 22 bases in the middle. Germline CDR1 and CDR2: SEHNR and FQNEAQ (reference sequence). The DNA of the CDR3 is TGTGCCAGCAGCATACCCTCCAGGGGGAGGACCTCGAACACCGGGGAGCTGTTTTTT. Protein sequence: CASSIPSRGRTSNTGELFF.

The chain employs TRBV5-8 and TRBJ2-5; TRBD1 is a possible D gene (6 bases). The CDR3 contains 14 residues. V was shortened by 1 base and J by 7 bases, with 14 bases between the two germline ends. Germline V gene sequence: CDR1 SGHTS, CDR2 YDEGEE. The CDR3 sequence: CASSLTGTYGTQYF. In DNA, the CDR3 is TGTGCCAGCAGCTTGACAGGGACCTACGGGACCCAGTACTTC.

The chain uses TRBV28 and TRBJ1-4; D might be TRBD1 (6 bases). The CDR3 runs 19 residues. V lost 3 bases, J lost 5 bases, and 25 bases lay in between. Germline CDR1 MDHEN, CDR2 SYDVKM. CDR3 nucleotide sequence: TGTGCCAGCAGTTTCCCCCTGACAGGTACCGCTAGGACCAATGAAAAACTGTTTTTT. It is translated as CASSFPLTGTARTNEKLFF.

The V and J genes are TRBV7-8 and TRBJ1-2; the D gene is possibly TRBD1 (6 bases). The germline V gene has CDR1 SGHVS and CDR2 FQNEAQ. There are 13 residues in the CDR3. V lost 2 bases to trimming and J lost 6 bases, with 10 bases between them. The CDR3 is CASSLSDSNGYTF. In DNA, the CDR3 is TGTGCCAGCAGCTTATCGGACAGTAATGGCTACACCTTC.

This sequence joins TRBV6-2 or TRBV6-3 and TRBJ1-1; D perhaps matches TRBD1 (5 bases). CDR1 is MNHEY, CDR2 SVGEGT, per germline. This CDR3 comprises 16 residues. The V and J ends lost 3 bases and 4 bases respectively, with 18 bases between them. The CDR3 reads CASSYPLEGRGTEAFF. CDR3 DNA: TGTGCCAGCAGTTATCCCCTGGAGGGTAGGGGCACTGAAGCTTTCTTT.

The chain joins TRBV28 to TRBJ2-7; 10 nucleotides align to TRBD1. V was pared by 3 bases and J by 1 base, with 6 bases of the junction left unmatched. The CDR3 is made up of 16 amino acids. Germline CDR1 is MDHEN and CDR2 is SYDVKM. Here the CDR3 reads CASSFPGQGGSYEQYF. The CDR3 nucleotides read TGTGCCAGCAGTTTTCCCGGACAGGGGGGATCCTACGAGCAGTACTTC. Drawing the rest from reference TRBV28 and TRBJ2-7, the complete variable domain is DVKVTQSSRYLVKRTGEKVFLECVQDMDHENMFWYRQDPGLGLRLIYFSYDVKMKEKGDIPEGYSVSREKKERFSLILESASTNQTSMYLCASSFPGQGGSYEQYFGPGTRLTVT.

The V and J genes are TRBV7-9 and TRBJ1-2; D perhaps matches TRBD1 (6 bases). This CDR3 has 16 amino acids. The germline gives CDR1 SEHNR, CDR2 FQNEAQ (reference sequence). Deletions cut 1 base from V and 6 bases from J, with 18 bases between. Here the CDR3 reads CASSLEGVGHSNGYTF. In DNA form, the CDR3 reads TGTGCCAGCAGCTTAGAGGGGGTAGGCCATTCTAATGGCTACACCTTC.

This chain joins TRBV5-1 and TRBJ1-1; 7 positions agree with TRBD1. V shed 7 bases, J shed 0 bases, and the junction held 9 bases outside the gene matches. This CDR3 is built from 15 residues. The V gene's germline CDR1 is SGHRS and CDR2 YFSETQ. The CDR3 DNA sequence: TGCGCCAGCCAATTAATGACAGGGCTGAACACTGAAGCTTTCTTT. Protein sequence: CASQLMTGLNTEAFF.

V gene TRBV4-2 combines with J gene TRBJ2-5; D unresolved. The CDR3 is 13 residues long. In germline, CDR1 is LGHNA, CDR2 YNFKEQ. V was shortened by 1 base and J by 5 bases, with 8 bases between the two germline ends. CDR3 coding DNA: TGTGCCAGCAGCCAAGCATTTCGGGAGACCCAGTACTTC. It translates to CASSQAFRETQYF.

V usage is TRBV10-3 and J usage is TRBJ1-5; D uncertain. V lost 5 bases, J lost 1 base, and 9 bases lay in between. Per germline, CDR1 ENHRY and CDR2 SYGVKD. The CDR3 contains 14 residues. The CDR3 DNA follows: TGTGCCATCAGTCAAACAGAGAGCAATCAGCCCCAGCATTTT. Translated: CAISQTESNQPQHF.

This clone was observed a single time. The chain couples TRBV5-8 to TRBJ2-7; possibly TRBD1 for D (6 bases). Germline-derived CDR1 and CDR2 are SGHTS and YDEGEE. The ends were cut back, 4 bases at V and 3 bases at J, with 14 bases in the middle. The CDR3 has 14 amino acids. Here the CDR3 DNA reads TGTGCCAGCAGCCTACAGGGTTTTGGCTACGAGCAGTACTTC. Protein: CASSLQGFGYEQYF.

J is TRBJ1-5 and V is TRBV3-1 (or the pseudogene TRBV3-2), with 7 bases lining up with TRBD1. Unmatched junction bases numbered 10, after V lost 4 bases and J lost 1 base. Germline values: CDR1 LGHDT, CDR2 YNNKEL (reference sequence). This CDR3 contains 17 residues. CDR3 nucleotide sequence: TGTGCCAGCAGCCCTACCAGACAGGGCTTAAGCAATCAGCCCCAGCATTTT. It translates to CASSPTRQGLSNQPQHF.

The rearrangement joins TRBV2 to TRBJ1-1; TRBD1 matches at 12 bases. The CDR3 length is 18 residues. Germline V gives CDR1 SNHLY, CDR2 FYNNEI. The V segment lost 3 bases and the J segment 4 bases; nucleotides outside the gene matches: 12. CDR3 coding DNA: TGTGCCAGCAGTGATCTCAACCGGGACAGGGGGCTCATCACTGAAGCTTTCTTT. Encoded protein: CASSDLNRDRGLITEAFF.

This clone has just one count. The CDR3 here is CASSQVQGAYSPLHF. The CDR3 nucleotides are TGTGCCAGCAGCCAAGTTCAGGGGGCGTACTCACCCCTCCACTTT. The V call is TRBV11-1, the J call TRBJ1-6; 8 bases fit TRBD1. CDR3 length: 15 residues. Germline loops: CDR1 SGHAT, CDR2 FQDESV (reference sequence). Trimming cost V 5 bases and J 10 bases; bases outside gene matches: 10.

The genes are TRBV6-6 and TRBJ2-7; D remains unclear. The CDR3 extends over 14 amino acids. V was cut by 0 bases and J by 5 bases, with 11 bases left in between. CDR1 is MNHNY and CDR2 is SVGAGI in the germline V gene (reference sequence). The CDR3: CASSYSGVLDEQYF. The DNA of the CDR3 is TGTGCCAGCAGTTACTCAGGAGTTTTGGACGAGCAGTACTTC.

This clone was counted only a few times. The chain joins TRBV30 to TRBJ1-5; 9 bases are a match to TRBD1. This CDR3 is 15 amino acids long. Germline lookup yields CDR1 GTSNPN and CDR2 SVGIG (reference sequence). V lost 0 bases, J lost 2 bases, and 2 bases stayed unmatched. The CDR3 DNA follows: TGTGCCTGGAGTGTACAGGGGGCGCGCAATCAGCCCCAGCATTTT. Protein product: CAWSVQGARNQPQHF.

This clone was detected once. This rearrangement joins TRBV9 to TRBJ2-3, with TRBD2 matching over 7 bases. CDR1 SGDLS and CDR2 YYNGEE come from the germline V gene. V shed 0 bases, J shed 2 bases, and the junction held 3 bases outside the gene matches. CDR3 size: 15 residues. Here the CDR3 reads CASSVEGGFTDTQYF. DNA of the CDR3: TGTGCCAGCAGCGTAGAGGGAGGGTTCACAGATACGCAGTATTTT. Complete variable domain (other parts from reference TRBV9 and TRBJ2-3): DSGVTQTPKHLITATGQRVTLRCSPRSGDLSVYWYQQSLDQGLQFLIQYYNGEERAKGNILERFSAQQFPDLHSELNLSSLELGDSALYFCASSVEGGFTDTQYFGPGTRLTVL.

V and J are TRBV7-3 and TRBJ2-5; 7 nucleotides agree with TRBD2. J gave up 5 bases and V 8 bases, and 8 bases lay outside the gene matches. Germline-derived CDR1 and CDR2 are SGHTA and FQGTGA. This CDR3 region has 13 residues. CDR3 nucleotides: TGTGCCAGCCTTTGGGACTACGGCGAGACCCAGTACTTC. Translation gives CASLWDYGETQYF. The variable domain in full, completed from reference TRBV7-3 and TRBJ2-5, reads GAGVSQTPSNKVTEKGKYVELRCDPISGHTALYWYRQSLGQGPEFLIYFQGTGAADDSGLPNDRFFAVRPEGSVSTLKIQRTERGDSAVYLCASLWDYGETQYFGPGTRLLVL.

V is TRBV12-3 or TRBV12-4 and J is TRBJ1-1; tentatively, D is TRBD1 (5 bases). V was clipped by 3 bases and J by 4 bases, with 9 bases between them. The CDR3 is 13 amino acids. Written as DNA, the CDR3 is TGTGCCAGCAGTTTTGGGCAGGGCACTGAAGCTTTCTTT. Its protein is CASSFGQGTEAFF.